A single T cell receptor beta chain is shown here with its context. Profiling relied on immunoSEQ multiplex PCR, and the TCRdb table lists in-frame clones only, not all of them. In the table there are some 42,000 clones, 75% to 90% of which are singletons. CDR1 and CDR2 (germline): MNHNY, SVGAGI (reference sequence). The CDR3 length is 16 residues. Unmatched junction bases numbered 9, after V lost 5 bases and J lost 2 bases. The sample originates from a study of T cell responses to AZD1222 COVID-19 vaccine. The chain recombines TRBV6-6 with TRBJ1-5; 7 positions match TRBD1. The TCR comes from an adult who received the AZD1222 COVID-19 vaccine. Source: peripheral blood, taken 28 days after the second AZD1222 dose. The CDR3: CASSHPPDRGNQPQHF. CDR3 DNA sequence: TGTGCCAGCAGTCACCCCCCTGACAGGGGCAATCAGCCCCAGCATTTT.